Each of the 3 T cell receptor beta chains below was sequenced from the same sample in a study of T cells in Graves' hyperthyroidism and ophthalmopathy. The TCR beta CDR3 regions underwent amplification using RNA transcripts as the source. When the TCR CDR3 underwent first-round RT-PCR, the HTBI primer set was used. TCRdb redid the calling of the multiplex PCR reads with MiXCR, one entry per CDR3 protein. The table lists around 390,000 distinct CDR3 sequences, approximately 14% of them singletons, with 15% to 20% in the top ten. The sequencing input was blood. Receptors were obtained from a woman aged 30 to 39 with Graves' ophthalmopathy.

Only a few counts were recorded for this clonotype. The chain uses TRBV15 and TRBJ2-3, with 8 nucleotides matching TRBD2. After removal of 2 bases from V and 0 bases from J, the junction contained 16 bases not matched to a gene. CDR1 LNHNV and CDR2 YYDKDF come from the germline V gene (reference sequence). The CDR3 has 20 residues. CDR3 nucleotide sequence: TGTGCCACCAGCAGATCCCTAAGAGTTAGCGGGGACTCTAGCACAGATACGCAGTATTTT. Protein: CATSRSLRVSGDSSTDTQYF.

The chain joins TRBV5-8 to TRBJ2-3; 10 nucleotides align to TRBD1. The CDR3 is 16 residues long. Germline V CDR1 and CDR2: SGHTS, YDEGEE. The V and J ends lost 4 bases and 3 bases, in that order; junction bases with no gene match: 8. The CDR3 here is CASSIGTGVFTDTQYF. The CDR3 nucleotides read TGTGCCAGCAGCATTGGGACAGGGGTTTTTACAGATACGCAGTATTTT.

This clonotype was seen many times. The rearrangement joins TRBV20-1 to TRBJ2-1; D ambiguous. The germline gives CDR1 DFQATT, CDR2 SNEGSKA (reference sequence). This CDR3 has 15 amino acids. V gave up 3 bases and J gave up 0 bases, with 12 bases separating them. The CDR3 loop is CSASEGVRSYNEQFF. CDR3 sequence (DNA): TGCAGTGCTAGTGAAGGAGTACGCTCCTACAATGAGCAGTTCTTC.